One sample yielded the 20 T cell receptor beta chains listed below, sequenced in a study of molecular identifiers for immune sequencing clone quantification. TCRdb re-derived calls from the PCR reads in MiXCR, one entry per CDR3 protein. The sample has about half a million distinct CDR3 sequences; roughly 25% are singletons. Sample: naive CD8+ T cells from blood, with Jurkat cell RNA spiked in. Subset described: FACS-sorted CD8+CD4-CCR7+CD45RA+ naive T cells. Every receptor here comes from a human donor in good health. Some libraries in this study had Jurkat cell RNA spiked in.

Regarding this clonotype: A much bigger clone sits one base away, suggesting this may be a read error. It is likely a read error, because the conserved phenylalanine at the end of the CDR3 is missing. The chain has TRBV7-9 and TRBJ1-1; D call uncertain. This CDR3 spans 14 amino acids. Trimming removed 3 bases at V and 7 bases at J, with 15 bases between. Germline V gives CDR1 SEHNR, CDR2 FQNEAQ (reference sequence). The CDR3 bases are TGTGCCAGCAGCTTTTTCCCGGAGGAGAATGAAGCTTTCTCT. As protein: CASSFFPEENEAFS.

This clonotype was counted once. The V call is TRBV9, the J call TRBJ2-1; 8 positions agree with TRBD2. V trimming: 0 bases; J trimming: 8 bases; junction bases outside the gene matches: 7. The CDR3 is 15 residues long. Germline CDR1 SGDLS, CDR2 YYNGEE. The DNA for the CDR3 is TGTGCCAGCAGCGTAGTCCCGGGACTAGATTATGAGCAGTTCTTC. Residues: CASSVVPGLDYEQFF.

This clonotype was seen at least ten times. CDR3 residues: CASSLRLSQPQHF. The CDR3 DNA follows: TGTGCCAGCAGTTTACGCCTTAGTCAGCCCCAGCATTTT. The chain carries TRBV12-3 or TRBV12-4 and TRBJ1-5; D unclear. Trimming pared 2 bases from V and 6 bases from J, leaving 8 bases between. The CDR3 covers 13 residues.

CDR3 in DNA: TGTGCCAGCAGCCAAGCGCCCAGGAGCTCCTACGAGCAGTACTTC. Encoded protein: CASSQAPRSSYEQYF. The rearrangement links TRBV3-1 to TRBJ2-7; D not certain. The CDR3 has 15 amino acids. The germline V and J ends were trimmed by 1 base and 0 bases, with 10 bases remaining between them. CDR1 is LGHDT, CDR2 YNNKEL, per germline (reference sequence).

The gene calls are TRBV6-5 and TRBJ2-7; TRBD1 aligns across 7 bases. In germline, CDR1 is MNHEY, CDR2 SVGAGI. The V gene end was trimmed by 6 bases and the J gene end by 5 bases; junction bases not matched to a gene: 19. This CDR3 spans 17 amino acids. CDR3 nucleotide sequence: TGTGCCAGCAGCAGAAGAATCCGACAGGGTAATGTCGACGAGCAGTACTTC. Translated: CASSRRIRQGNVDEQYF.

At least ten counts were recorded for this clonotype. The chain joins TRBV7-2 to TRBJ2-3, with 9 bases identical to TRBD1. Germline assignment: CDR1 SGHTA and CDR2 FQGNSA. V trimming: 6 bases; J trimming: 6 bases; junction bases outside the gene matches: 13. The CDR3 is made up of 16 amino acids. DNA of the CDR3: TGTGCCAGCAGTCATCCGGGACAGGGTTACTCGGATACGCAGTATTTT. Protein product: CASSHPGQGYSDTQYF. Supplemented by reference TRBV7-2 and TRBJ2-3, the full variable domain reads GAGVSQSPSNKVTEKGKDVELRCDPISGHTALYWYRQSLGQGLEFLIYFQGNSAPDKSGLPSDRFSAERTGGSVSTLTIQRTQQEDSAVYLCASSHPGQGYSDTQYFGPGTRLTVL.

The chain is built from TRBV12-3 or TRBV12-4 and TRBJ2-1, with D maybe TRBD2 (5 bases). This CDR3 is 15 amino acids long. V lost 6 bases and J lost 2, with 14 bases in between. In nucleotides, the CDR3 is TGTGCCAGCAGCCAACTAGTGTCCCCCTACAATGAGCAGTTCTTC. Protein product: CASSQLVSPYNEQFF.

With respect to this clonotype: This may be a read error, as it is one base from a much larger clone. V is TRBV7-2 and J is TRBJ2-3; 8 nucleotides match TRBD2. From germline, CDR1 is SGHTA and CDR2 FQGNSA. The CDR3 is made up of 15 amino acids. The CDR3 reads CASSRILAAGDSQYF. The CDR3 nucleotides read TGTGCCAGCAGCAGGATACTAGCGGCAGGAGATTCGCAGTATTTT.

Here the CDR3 reads CSARRQPMNTEAFF. CDR3 bases: TGCAGTGCTAGAAGACAGCCAATGAACACTGAAGCTTTCTTT. This chain uses TRBV20-1 with TRBJ1-1, with D maybe TRBD1 (5 bases). The ends were cut back, 2 bases at V and 0 bases at J, with 10 bases in the middle. CDR3 length: 14 amino acids. Looked up from germline, CDR1 is DFQATT and CDR2 is SNEGSKA (reference sequence).

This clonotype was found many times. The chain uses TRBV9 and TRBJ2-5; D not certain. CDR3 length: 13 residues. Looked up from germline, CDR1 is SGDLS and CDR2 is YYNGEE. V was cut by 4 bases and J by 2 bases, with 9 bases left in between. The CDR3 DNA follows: TGTGCCAGCAGCCCTCCGAGTCAAGAGACCCAGTACTTC. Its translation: CASSPPSQETQYF.

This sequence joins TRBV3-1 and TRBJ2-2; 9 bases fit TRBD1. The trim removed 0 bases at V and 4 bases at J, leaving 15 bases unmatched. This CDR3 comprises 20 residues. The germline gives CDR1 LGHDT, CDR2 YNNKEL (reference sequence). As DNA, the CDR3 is TGTGCCAGCAGCCAAGAGGCGACAGGGGGGCCTAATACGACCACCGGGGAGCTGTTTTTT. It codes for CASSQEATGGPNTTTGELFF.

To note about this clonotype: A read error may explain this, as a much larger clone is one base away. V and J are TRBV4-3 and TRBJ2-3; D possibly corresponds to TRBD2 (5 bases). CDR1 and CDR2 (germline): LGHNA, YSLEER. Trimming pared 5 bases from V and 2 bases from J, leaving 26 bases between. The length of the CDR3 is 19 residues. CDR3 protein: CASSDGVPSGLTITDTQYF. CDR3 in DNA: TGCGCCAGCAGCGATGGGGTACCTAGTGGCCTGACTATCACAGATACGCAGTATTTT.

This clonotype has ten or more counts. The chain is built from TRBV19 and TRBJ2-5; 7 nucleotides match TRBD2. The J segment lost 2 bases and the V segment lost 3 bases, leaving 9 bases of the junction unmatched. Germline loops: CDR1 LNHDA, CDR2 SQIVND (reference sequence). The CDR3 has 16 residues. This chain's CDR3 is CASSIGTGGRQETQYF. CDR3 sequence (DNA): TGTGCCAGTAGTATTGGTACGGGAGGCCGTCAAGAGACCCAGTACTTC.

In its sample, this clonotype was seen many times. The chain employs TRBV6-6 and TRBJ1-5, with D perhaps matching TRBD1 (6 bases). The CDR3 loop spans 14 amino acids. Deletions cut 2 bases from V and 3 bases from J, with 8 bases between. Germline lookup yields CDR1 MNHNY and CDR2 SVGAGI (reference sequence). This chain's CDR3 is CASSYGTFNQPQHF. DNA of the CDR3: TGTGCCAGCAGTTACGGGACATTCAATCAGCCCCAGCATTTT.

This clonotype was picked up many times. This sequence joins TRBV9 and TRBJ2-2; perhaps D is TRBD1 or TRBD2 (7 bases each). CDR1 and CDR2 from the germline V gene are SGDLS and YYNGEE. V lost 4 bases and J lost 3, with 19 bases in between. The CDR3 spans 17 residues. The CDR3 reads CASSLSGGAFDTGELFF. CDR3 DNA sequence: TGTGCCAGCAGCCTTTCAGGGGGGGCGTTCGACACCGGGGAGCTGTTTTTT.

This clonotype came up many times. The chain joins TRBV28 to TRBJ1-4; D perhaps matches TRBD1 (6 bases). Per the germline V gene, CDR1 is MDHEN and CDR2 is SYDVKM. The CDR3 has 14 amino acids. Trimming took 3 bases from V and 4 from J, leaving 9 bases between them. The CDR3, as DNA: TGTGCCAGCAGTTTTCAGGGGTTTAATGAAAAACTGTTTTTT. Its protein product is CASSFQGFNEKLFF.

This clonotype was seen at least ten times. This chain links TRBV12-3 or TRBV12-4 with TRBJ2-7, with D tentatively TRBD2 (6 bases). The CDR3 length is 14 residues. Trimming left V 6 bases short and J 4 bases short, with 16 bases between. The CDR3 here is CASSPPTRKYEQYF. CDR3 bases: TGTGCCAGCAGCCCCCCGACTAGAAAGTACGAGCAGTACTTC.

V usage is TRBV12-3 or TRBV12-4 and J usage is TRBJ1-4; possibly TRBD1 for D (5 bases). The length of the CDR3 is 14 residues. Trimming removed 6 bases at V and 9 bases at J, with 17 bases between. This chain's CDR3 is CASRAGTAQQKLFF. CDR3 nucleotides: TGTGCCAGCAGGGCCGGGACGGCCCAACAAAAACTGTTTTTT.

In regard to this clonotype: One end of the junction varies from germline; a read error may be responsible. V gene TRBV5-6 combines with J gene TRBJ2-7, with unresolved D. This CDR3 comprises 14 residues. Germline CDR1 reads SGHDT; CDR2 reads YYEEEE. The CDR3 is CASSLVTDSYGQYF. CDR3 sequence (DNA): TGTGCCAGCAGCTTGGTTACCGACTCCTACGGGCAGTACTTC.

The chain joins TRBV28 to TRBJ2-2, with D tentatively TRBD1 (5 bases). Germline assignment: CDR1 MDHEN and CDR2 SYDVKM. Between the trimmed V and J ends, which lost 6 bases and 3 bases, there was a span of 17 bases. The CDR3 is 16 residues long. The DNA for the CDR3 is TGTGCCAGCAGACCCCTTGAAGGGGCCGACACCGGGGAGCTGTTTTTT. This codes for CASRPLEGADTGELFF.